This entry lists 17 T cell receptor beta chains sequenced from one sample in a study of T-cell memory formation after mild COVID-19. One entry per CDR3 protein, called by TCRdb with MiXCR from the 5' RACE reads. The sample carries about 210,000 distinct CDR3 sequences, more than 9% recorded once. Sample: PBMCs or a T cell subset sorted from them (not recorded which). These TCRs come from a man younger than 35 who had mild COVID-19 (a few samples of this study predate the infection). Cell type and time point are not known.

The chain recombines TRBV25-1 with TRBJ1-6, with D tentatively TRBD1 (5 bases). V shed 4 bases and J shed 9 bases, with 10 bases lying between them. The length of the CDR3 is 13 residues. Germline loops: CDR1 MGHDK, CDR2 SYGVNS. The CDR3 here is CASSGGFGSPLHF. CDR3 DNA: TGTGCCAGCAGTGGGGGGTTTGGTTCACCCCTCCACTTT.

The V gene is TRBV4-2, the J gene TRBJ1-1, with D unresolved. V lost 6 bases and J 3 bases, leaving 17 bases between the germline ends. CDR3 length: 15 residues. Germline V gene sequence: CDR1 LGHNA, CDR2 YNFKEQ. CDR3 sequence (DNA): TGTGCCAGCAGTCCCTGGAACCGCGCGGACACTGAAGCTTTCTTT. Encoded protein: CASSPWNRADTEAFF.

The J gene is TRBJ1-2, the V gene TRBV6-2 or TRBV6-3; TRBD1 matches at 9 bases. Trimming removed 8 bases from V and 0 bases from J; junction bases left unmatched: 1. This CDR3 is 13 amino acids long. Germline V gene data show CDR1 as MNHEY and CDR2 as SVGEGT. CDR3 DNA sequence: TGTGCCAGCCGACAGGGGGCTAACTATGGCTACACCTTC. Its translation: CASRQGANYGYTF.

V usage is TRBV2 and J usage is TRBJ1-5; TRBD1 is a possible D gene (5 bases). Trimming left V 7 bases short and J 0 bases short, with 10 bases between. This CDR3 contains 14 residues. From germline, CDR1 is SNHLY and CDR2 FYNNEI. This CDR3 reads CASMPGHSNQPQHF. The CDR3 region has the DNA TGTGCCAGCATGCCGGGGCATAGCAATCAGCCCCAGCATTTT.

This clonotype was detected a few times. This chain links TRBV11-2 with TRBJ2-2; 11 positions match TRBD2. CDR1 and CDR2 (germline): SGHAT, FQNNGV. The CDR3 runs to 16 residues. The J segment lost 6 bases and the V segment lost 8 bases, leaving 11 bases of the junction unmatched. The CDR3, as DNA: TGTGCCAGCCCAGCTAGCGGGGGGCTGAGGGCCGGGGAGCTGTTTTTT. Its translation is CASPASGGLRAGELFF.

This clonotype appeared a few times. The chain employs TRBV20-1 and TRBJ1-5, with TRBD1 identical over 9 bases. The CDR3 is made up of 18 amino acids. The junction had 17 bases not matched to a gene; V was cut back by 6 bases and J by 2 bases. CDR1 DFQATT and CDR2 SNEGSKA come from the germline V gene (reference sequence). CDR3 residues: CSALDPGQGHGGNQPQHF. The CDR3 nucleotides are TGCAGTGCATTGGATCCGGGACAGGGCCACGGGGGCAATCAGCCCCAGCATTTT.

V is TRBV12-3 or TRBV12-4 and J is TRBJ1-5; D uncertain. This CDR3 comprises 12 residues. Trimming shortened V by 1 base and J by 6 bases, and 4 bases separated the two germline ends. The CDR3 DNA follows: TGTGCCAGCAGTTTAGAGCCTCAGCCCCAGCATTTT. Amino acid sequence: CASSLEPQPQHF.

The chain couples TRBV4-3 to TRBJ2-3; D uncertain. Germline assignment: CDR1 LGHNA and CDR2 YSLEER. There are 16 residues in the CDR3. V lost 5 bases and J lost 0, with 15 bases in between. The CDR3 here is CASSYSRVLSTDTQYF. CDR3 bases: TGCGCCAGCAGCTATTCTCGGGTGCTTAGCACAGATACGCAGTATTTT.

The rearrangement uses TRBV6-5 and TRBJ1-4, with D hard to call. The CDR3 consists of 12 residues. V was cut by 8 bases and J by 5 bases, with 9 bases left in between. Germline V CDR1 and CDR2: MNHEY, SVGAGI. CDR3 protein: CASSGSNEKLFF. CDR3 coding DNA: TGTGCCAGCTCCGGGTCAAATGAAAAACTGTTTTTT.

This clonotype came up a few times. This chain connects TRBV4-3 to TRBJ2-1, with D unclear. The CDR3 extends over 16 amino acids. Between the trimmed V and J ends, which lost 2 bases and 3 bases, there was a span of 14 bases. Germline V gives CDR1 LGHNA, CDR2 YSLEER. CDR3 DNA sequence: TGCGCCAGCAGCCAAAGTTCCTCAGCCCTCTACAATGAGCAGTTCTTC. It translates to CASSQSSSALYNEQFF.

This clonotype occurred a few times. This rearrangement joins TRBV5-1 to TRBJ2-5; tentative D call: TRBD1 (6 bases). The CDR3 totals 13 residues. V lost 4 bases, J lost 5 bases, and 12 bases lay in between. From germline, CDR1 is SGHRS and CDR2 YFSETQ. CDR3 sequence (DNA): TGCGCCAGCAGCCCACAGGGAAGGGAGACCCAGTACTTC. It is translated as CASSPQGRETQYF.

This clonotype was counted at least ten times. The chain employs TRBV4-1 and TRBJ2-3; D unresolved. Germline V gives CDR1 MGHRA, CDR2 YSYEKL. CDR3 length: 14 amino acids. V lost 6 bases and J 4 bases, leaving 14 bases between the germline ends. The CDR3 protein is CASRVFGSADTQYF. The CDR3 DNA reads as TGCGCCAGCAGAGTGTTTGGGTCGGCAGATACGCAGTATTTT.

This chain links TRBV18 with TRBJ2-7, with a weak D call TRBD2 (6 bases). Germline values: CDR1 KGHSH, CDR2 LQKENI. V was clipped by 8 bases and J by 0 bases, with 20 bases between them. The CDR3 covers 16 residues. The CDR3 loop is CASQTVWDSFSYEQYV. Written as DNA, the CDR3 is TGTGCCAGCCAGACCGTCTGGGACTCCTTCTCCTACGAGCAGTACGTC.

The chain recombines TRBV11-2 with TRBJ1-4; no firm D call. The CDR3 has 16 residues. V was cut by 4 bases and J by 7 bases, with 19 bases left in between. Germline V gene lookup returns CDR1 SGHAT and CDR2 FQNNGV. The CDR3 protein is CASSSAGPGVGEKLFF. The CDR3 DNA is TGTGCCAGCAGCTCGGCGGGCCCCGGGGTTGGTGAAAAACTGTTTTTT.

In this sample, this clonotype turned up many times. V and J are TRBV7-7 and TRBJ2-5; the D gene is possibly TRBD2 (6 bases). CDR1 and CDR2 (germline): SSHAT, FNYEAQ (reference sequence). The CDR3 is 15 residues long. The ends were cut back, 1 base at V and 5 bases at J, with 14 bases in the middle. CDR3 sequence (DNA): TGTGCCAGCAGCTTAGGACAAGGAGGGGAGGAGACCCAGTACTTC. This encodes CASSLGQGGEETQYF. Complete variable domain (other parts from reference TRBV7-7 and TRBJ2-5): GAGVSQSPRYKVTKRGQDVTLRCDPISSHATLYWYQQALGQGPEFLTYFNYEAQPDKSGLPSDRFSAERPEGSISTLTIQRTEQRDSAMYRCASSLGQGGEETQYFGPGTRLLVL.

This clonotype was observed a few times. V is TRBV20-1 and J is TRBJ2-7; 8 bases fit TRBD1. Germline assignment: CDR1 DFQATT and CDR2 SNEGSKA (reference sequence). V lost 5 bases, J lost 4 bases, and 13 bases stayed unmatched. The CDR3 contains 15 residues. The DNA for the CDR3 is TGCAGTGCTGATGGACAGGGACCTCCGTGTTACGAGCAGTACTTC. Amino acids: CSADGQGPPCYEQYF.

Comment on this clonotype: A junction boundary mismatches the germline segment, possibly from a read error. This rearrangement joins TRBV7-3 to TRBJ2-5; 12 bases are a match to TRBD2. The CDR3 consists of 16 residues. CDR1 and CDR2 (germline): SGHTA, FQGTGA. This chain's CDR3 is CASSFTSGGWRETQYF. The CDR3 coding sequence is TGTGCCAGCAGCTTTACTAGCGGGGGGTGGAGAGAGACGCAGTACTTC.